A selection of T cell receptor beta chains follows, all from one sample in a study of radiotherapy plus CTLA-4 blockade in lung cancer. Profiled with immunoSEQ multiplex PCR; TCRdb holds only in-frame clones, not every one. The table records around 80,000 clones, 84% of them present only once. Source: peripheral blood, taken from a patient treated with radiotherapy plus ipilimumab. These receptors were collected from a human donor with non-small cell lung cancer who had stable disease on radiotherapy plus ipilimumab. CDR3s include the opening cysteine and the closing phenylalanine or tryptophan. The D gene is left open where the match is weak. Some rows have no size entry. The others give once, few or many, or a class for an expanded clone.

CDR3 length: 18
clone size: -
D gene: TRBD2
J gene: TRBJ2-2
V gene: TRBV2
CDR3 protein: CASSLGLAGSLNTGELFF
CDR3 DNA: TGTGCCAGCAGCCTAGGACTAGCGGGGTCTTTGAACACCGGGGAGCTGTTTTTT

CDR3 length: 15
clone size: -
D gene: TRBD2
J gene: TRBJ2-7
V gene: TRBV10-3
CDR3 protein: CAISEQAGISYEQYF
CDR3 DNA: TGTGCCATCAGTGAGCAAGCGGGGATCTCCTACGAGCAGTACTTC

CDR3 length: 16
clone size: few
D gene: TRBD2
J gene: TRBJ2-7
V gene: TRBV27
CDR3 protein: CASSLLRAGGLYEQYF
CDR3 DNA: TGTGCCAGCAGTTTGCTTCGGGCGGGGGGCTTATACGAGCAGTACTTC

CDR3 length: 16
clone size: -
D gene: -
J gene: TRBJ1-2
V gene: TRBV18
CDR3 protein: CASSPAGVRANYGYTF
CDR3 DNA: TGTGCCAGCTCACCGGCAGGGGTTAGAGCTAACTATGGCTACACCTTC

CDR3 length: 15
clone size: -
D gene: -
J gene: TRBJ2-5
V gene: TRBV19
CDR3 protein: CASSRNVASAETQYF
CDR3 DNA: TGTGCCAGTAGCCGCAACGTTGCGTCAGCAGAGACCCAGTACTTC

CDR3 length: 15
clone size: -
D gene: -
J gene: TRBJ2-1
V gene: TRBV5-1
CDR3 protein: CASSLEGNSYNEQFF
CDR3 DNA: TGCGCCAGCAGCTTGGAGGGAAACTCCTACAATGAGCAGTTCTTC

CDR3 length: 14
clone size: -
D gene: -
J gene: TRBJ1-1
V gene: TRBV7-9
CDR3 protein: CASILRGSNTEAFF
CDR3 DNA: TGTGCCAGCATCTTGAGGGGTTCTAACACTGAAGCTTTCTTT

CDR3 length: 15
clone size: -
D gene: -
J gene: TRBJ2-3
V gene: TRBV18
CDR3 protein: CASSSSQGSADTQYF
CDR3 DNA: TGTGCCAGCTCATCAAGTCAGGGGAGCGCAGATACGCAGTATTTT

CDR3 length: 15
clone size: -
D gene: TRBD1
J gene: TRBJ2-7
V gene: TRBV7-6
CDR3 protein: CASSPSGTGFYEQYF
CDR3 DNA: TGTGCCAGCAGCCCCTCCGGGACAGGTTTCTACGAGCAGTACTTC

CDR3 length: 16
clone size: -
D gene: TRBD1
J gene: TRBJ2-4
V gene: TRBV6-1
CDR3 protein: CASSARDSLAKNIQYF
CDR3 DNA: TGTGCCAGCAGTGCTAGGGACAGCCTCGCCAAAAACATTCAGTACTTC

CDR3 length: 14
clone size: -
D gene: -
J gene: TRBJ1-5
V gene: TRBV6-1
CDR3 protein: CASSDSAGYQPQHF
CDR3 DNA: TGTGCCAGCAGTGATTCGGCAGGGTATCAGCCCCAGCATTTT

CDR3 length: 12
clone size: -
D gene: -
J gene: TRBJ2-3
V gene: TRBV2
CDR3 protein: CASSESGQGQYF
CDR3 DNA: TGTGCCAGCAGTGAATCAGGTCAGGGGCAGTATTTT

CDR3 length: 13
clone size: few
D gene: TRBD1
J gene: TRBJ1-1
V gene: TRBV6-6
CDR3 protein: CASRTPGGTEAFF
CDR3 DNA: TGTGCCAGCAGAACCCCAGGGGGCACTGAAGCTTTCTTT

CDR3 length: 15
clone size: few
D gene: TRBD2
J gene: TRBJ2-7
V gene: TRBV7-2
CDR3 protein: CASSIPGLAAYEQYF
CDR3 DNA: TGTGCCAGCAGCATTCCGGGACTAGCAGCCTACGAGCAGTACTTC

CDR3 length: 17
clone size: -
D gene: TRBD2
J gene: TRBJ2-2
V gene: TRBV19
CDR3 protein: CASSIDRRGGGAGELFF
CDR3 DNA: TGTGCCAGTAGTATAGACAGGCGGGGGGGCGGAGCCGGGGAGCTGTTTTTT

CDR3 length: 16
clone size: -
D gene: TRBD2
J gene: TRBJ2-7
V gene: TRBV5-4
CDR3 protein: CASSLGTSGISYEQYF
CDR3 DNA: TGTGCCAGCAGCCTCGGGACTAGCGGGATCTCCTACGAGCAGTACTTC

CDR3 length: 16
clone size: -
D gene: TRBD1
J gene: TRBJ1-1
V gene: TRBV7-8
CDR3 protein: CASSFPGQAMNTEAFF
CDR3 DNA: TGTGCCAGCAGCTTTCCGGGACAGGCGATGAACACTGAAGCTTTCTTT

CDR3 length: 13
clone size: few
D gene: -
J gene: TRBJ2-7
V gene: TRBV28
CDR3 protein: CASSSGSSYEQYF
CDR3 DNA: TGTGCCAGCAGTTCCGGGTCATCCTACGAGCAGTACTTC

CDR3 length: 11
clone size: -
D gene: -
J gene: TRBJ2-7
V gene: TRBV28
CDR3 protein: CASSLYYEQYF
CDR3 DNA: TGTGCCAGCAGCCTTTACTACGAGCAGTACTTC

CDR3 length: 16
clone size: -
D gene: TRBD2
J gene: TRBJ2-1
V gene: TRBV7-3
CDR3 protein: CASSQTSGSTYNEQFF
CDR3 DNA: TGTGCCAGCAGTCAGACTAGCGGGAGTACATACAATGAGCAGTTCTTC

CDR3 length: 14
clone size: -
D gene: TRBD1
J gene: TRBJ2-1
V gene: TRBV2
CDR3 protein: CASSAGGGYNEQFF
CDR3 DNA: TGTGCCAGCAGTGCAGGGGGTGGATACAATGAGCAGTTCTTC

CDR3 length: 17
clone size: few
D gene: TRBD1
J gene: TRBJ2-6
V gene: TRBV9
CDR3 protein: CASSWTGLSSGANVLTF
CDR3 DNA: TGTGCCAGCAGCTGGACAGGCTTGAGCTCTGGGGCCAACGTCCTGACTTTC

CDR3 length: 16
clone size: once
D gene: -
J gene: TRBJ1-4
V gene: TRBV5-6
CDR3 protein: CASSLGADSTNEKLFF
CDR3 DNA: TGTGCCAGCAGCTTGGGGGCAGACTCAACTAATGAAAAACTGTTTTTT

CDR3 length: 15
clone size: -
D gene: -
J gene: TRBJ2-2
V gene: TRBV11-2
CDR3 protein: CASSPSVGDTGELFF
CDR3 DNA: TGTGCCAGCAGCCCTAGCGTGGGGGACACCGGGGAGCTGTTTTTT

CDR3 length: 15
clone size: -
D gene: -
J gene: TRBJ2-7
V gene: TRBV27
CDR3 protein: CASSLPSRVSYEQYF
CDR3 DNA: TGTGCCAGCAGTTTACCCAGCCGAGTTTCCTACGAGCAGTACTTC

CDR3 length: 14
clone size: -
D gene: -
J gene: TRBJ2-7
V gene: TRBV11-2
CDR3 protein: CASSPDVPSYEQYF
CDR3 DNA: TGTGCCAGCAGCCCGGACGTTCCCTCCTACGAGCAGTACTTC

CDR3 length: 15
clone size: few
D gene: TRBD2
J gene: TRBJ2-1
V gene: TRBV11-3
CDR3 protein: CASSSASGGYNEQFF
CDR3 DNA: TGTGCCAGCAGCTCAGCTAGCGGAGGATACAATGAGCAGTTCTTC

CDR3 length: 14
clone size: -
D gene: TRBD2
J gene: TRBJ2-7
V gene: TRBV10-3
CDR3 protein: CAISESAGAYEQYF
CDR3 DNA: TGTGCCATCAGTGAGTCTGCGGGAGCGTACGAGCAGTACTTC

CDR3 length: 11
clone size: -
D gene: -
J gene: TRBJ1-2
V gene: TRBV5-1
CDR3 protein: CASRLNDGYTF
CDR3 DNA: TGCGCCAGCAGATTAAATGATGGCTACACCTTC

CDR3 length: 12
clone size: -
D gene: -
J gene: TRBJ2-1
V gene: TRBV6-8
CDR3 protein: CASSPCPNEQFF
CDR3 DNA: TGTGCCAGCAGCCCCTGTCCCAATGAGCAGTTCTTC

CDR3 length: 14
clone size: -
D gene: TRBD2
J gene: TRBJ2-7
V gene: TRBV27
CDR3 protein: CASSRAGGSHEQYF
CDR3 DNA: TGTGCCAGCAGTAGAGCGGGAGGTTCCCACGAGCAGTACTTC

CDR3 length: 14
clone size: -
D gene: TRBD1
J gene: TRBJ1-2
V gene: TRBV6-4
CDR3 protein: CASSDSRQGNGYTF
CDR3 DNA: TGTGCCAGCAGTGACTCCCGACAGGGCAATGGCTACACCTTC

CDR3 length: 13
clone size: once
D gene: -
J gene: TRBJ2-1
V gene: TRBV10-3
CDR3 protein: CAISESPINEQFF
CDR3 DNA: TGTGCCATCAGTGAGAGTCCCATAAATGAGCAGTTCTTC

CDR3 length: 15
clone size: -
D gene: TRBD2
J gene: TRBJ2-3
V gene: TRBV6-4
CDR3 protein: CASSDSSGSGDTQYF
CDR3 DNA: TGTGCCAGCAGTGACTCTAGCGGGAGCGGAGATACGCAGTATTTT

CDR3 length: 14
clone size: -
D gene: -
J gene: TRBJ2-3
V gene: TRBV7-3
CDR3 protein: CASSFSELTDTQYF
CDR3 DNA: TGTGCCAGCAGCTTTAGTGAACTCACAGATACGCAGTATTTT

CDR3 length: 14
clone size: -
D gene: TRBD2
J gene: TRBJ2-1
V gene: TRBV2
CDR3 protein: CASLPGLAGNEQFF
CDR3 DNA: TGTGCCAGTCTTCCGGGACTAGCGGGCAATGAGCAGTTCTTC

CDR3 length: 12
clone size: -
D gene: -
J gene: TRBJ1-1
V gene: TRBV28
CDR3 protein: CASSFRGTEAFF
CDR3 DNA: TGTGCCAGCAGTTTTAGGGGGACTGAAGCTTTCTTT

CDR3 length: 13
clone size: few
D gene: -
J gene: TRBJ1-5
V gene: TRBV10-1
CDR3 protein: CASSEVGNQPQHF
CDR3 DNA: TGCGCCAGCAGTGAGGTAGGGAATCAGCCCCAGCATTTT

CDR3 length: 15
clone size: -
D gene: TRBD2
J gene: TRBJ2-7
V gene: TRBV30
CDR3 protein: CAWSVLAGVGHEQYF
CDR3 DNA: TGTGCCTGGAGTGTTCTAGCGGGAGTCGGCCACGAGCAGTACTTC

CDR3 length: 14
clone size: few
D gene: -
J gene: TRBJ2-1
V gene: TRBV11-1
CDR3 protein: CASSPTLRDNEQFF
CDR3 DNA: TGTGCCAGCAGCCCGACCCTCCGGGACAATGAGCAGTTCTTC

CDR3 length: 13
clone size: -
D gene: TRBD2
J gene: TRBJ2-7
V gene: TRBV29-1
CDR3 protein: CSGSSGGVREQYF
CDR3 DNA: TGCAGCGGCTCCTCGGGGGGGGTGCGCGAGCAGTACTTC

CDR3 length: 10
clone size: -
D gene: -
J gene: TRBJ2-1
V gene: TRBV9
CDR3 protein: CASSSNEQFF
CDR3 DNA: TGTGCCAGCAGCTCCAATGAGCAGTTCTTC

CDR3 length: 12
clone size: few
D gene: -
J gene: TRBJ2-3
V gene: TRBV4-2
CDR3 protein: CASSHSTDTQYF
CDR3 DNA: TGTGCCAGCAGCCATAGCACAGATACGCAGTATTTT

CDR3 length: 15
clone size: -
D gene: TRBD2
J gene: TRBJ2-5
V gene: TRBV5-4
CDR3 protein: CASSWVPSGEETQYF
CDR3 DNA: TGTGCCAGCAGCTGGGTCCCTAGCGGGGAAGAGACCCAGTACTTC

CDR3 length: 15
clone size: -
D gene: -
J gene: TRBJ2-2
V gene: TRBV5-6
CDR3 protein: CASSFFRSKGGELFF
CDR3 DNA: TGTGCCAGCAGCTTCTTCCGAAGTAAAGGCGGGGAGCTGTTTTTT

CDR3 length: 15
clone size: few
D gene: TRBD1
J gene: TRBJ1-2
V gene: TRBV18
CDR3 protein: CASSLTGTGKDGYTF
CDR3 DNA: TGTGCCAGCTCATTAACCGGGACAGGGAAGGATGGCTACACCTTC

CDR3 length: 14
clone size: -
D gene: TRBD1
J gene: TRBJ1-2
V gene: TRBV11-2
CDR3 protein: CASSLGQGTIRYTF
CDR3 DNA: TGTGCCAGCAGTTTAGGACAGGGGACTATCCGCTACACCTTC

CDR3 length: 15
clone size: -
D gene: TRBD1
J gene: TRBJ2-7
V gene: TRBV19
CDR3 protein: CATSPGGTGKDEQYF
CDR3 DNA: TGTGCCACTTCGCCGGGTGGGACAGGGAAAGACGAGCAGTACTTC

CDR3 length: 14
clone size: -
D gene: -
J gene: TRBJ1-5
V gene: TRBV27
CDR3 protein: CASSHRDSNQPQHF
CDR3 DNA: TGTGCCAGCAGTCATCGGGACAGCAATCAGCCCCAGCATTTT

CDR3 length: 15
clone size: -
D gene: TRBD2
J gene: TRBJ2-3
V gene: TRBV6-4
CDR3 protein: CASSEAGGPGDTQYF
CDR3 DNA: TGTGCCAGCAGTGAGGCGGGAGGGCCGGGAGATACGCAGTATTTT

CDR3 length: 15
clone size: once
D gene: -
J gene: TRBJ1-5
V gene: TRBV19
CDR3 protein: CASSTPGRGNQPQHF
CDR3 DNA: TGTGCCAGTAGTACTCCGGGACGTGGGAATCAGCCCCAGCATTTT

CDR3 length: 16
clone size: -
D gene: TRBD2
J gene: TRBJ2-2
V gene: TRBV7-6
CDR3 protein: CASSLGGGTNTGELFF
CDR3 DNA: TGTGCCAGCAGCTTAGGGGGGGGTACGAACACCGGGGAGCTGTTTTTT